What follows are 25 T cell receptor beta chains derived from one specimen sequenced in a study of Graves' ophthalmopathy and Graves' hyperthyroidism. RNA transcripts were the template, and TCR beta CDR3 regions were amplified from them. First-round RT-PCR with HTBI primers preceded a second-round multiplex PCR. Each CDR3 protein is one row after TCRdb ran MiXCR on the multiplex PCR reads. The profile shows 340,000 or so distinct CDR3 sequences, about 17% of them singletons. The sequenced sample consisted of peripheral blood. The receptors were gathered from an adult man with Graves' ophthalmopathy.

There are many counts of this clonotype. The rearrangement uses TRBV5-1 and TRBJ2-7; 7 bases agree with TRBD1. Trimming took 4 bases from V and 6 from J; bases not matched to a gene: 10. CDR3 length: 14 residues. Germline values: CDR1 SGHRS, CDR2 YFSETQ. CDR3 coding DNA: TGCGCCAGCAGCCTCCGAGACAGGGTGTCCGAGCAGTACTTC. Protein: CASSLRDRVSEQYF.

In the case of this clonotype: This sequence may be a read error, since a much larger clone differs from it by one base. J is TRBJ1-1 and V is TRBV6-5; D remains ambiguous. Germline V gene sequence: CDR1 MNHEY, CDR2 SVGAGI. This CDR3 has 15 amino acids. CDR3 protein: CASSSISRAGTVAFF. The CDR3 nucleotides are TGTGCCAGCAGTTCCATATCGAGGGCGGGCACTGTAGCTTTCTTT.

V gene TRBV6-2 or TRBV6-3 combines with J gene TRBJ2-7; D call uncertain. V lost 5 bases, J lost 3 bases, and 14 bases lay in between. The length of the CDR3 is 14 residues. Germline CDR1 MNHEY, CDR2 SVGEGT. The DNA for the CDR3 is TGTGCCAGCAGTAATACACGGGTGCACTACGAGCAGTACTTC. Amino acids: CASSNTRVHYEQYF.

A few counts support this clonotype. J is TRBJ2-2 and V is TRBV4-2, with a tentative D call TRBD1 (6 bases). Germline values: CDR1 LGHNA, CDR2 YNFKEQ. The CDR3 runs to 17 residues. The ends were cut back, 0 bases at V and 6 bases at J, with 17 bases in the middle. In DNA, the CDR3 is TGTGCCAGCAGCCAAGATTTTGGGGACAACGCCGCCGGGGAGCTGTTTTTT. Protein sequence: CASSQDFGDNAAGELFF.

This clonotype came up many times. For the CDR3, the DNA is TGTGCCAGCAGCCAAGATATAGCCGGGACCGAGTCGTCACCCCTCCACTTT. Protein: CASSQDIAGTESSPLHF. The V gene is TRBV4-2, the J gene TRBJ1-6, with D maybe TRBD1 (5 bases). From germline, CDR1 is LGHNA and CDR2 YNFKEQ. V was shortened by 0 bases and J by 10 bases, with 19 bases between the two germline ends. The CDR3 spans 17 residues.

Many counts were recorded for this clonotype. The rearrangement joins TRBV4-1 to TRBJ1-5; D may be TRBD1 (5 bases). CDR1 is MGHRA and CDR2 is YSYEKL in the germline V gene. V gave up 4 bases and J gave up 5 bases, with 15 bases separating them. The CDR3 has 15 residues. CDR3 region: CASSPGKVEDQPQHF. The CDR3 bases are TGCGCCAGCAGCCCAGGGAAGGTGGAGGATCAGCCCCAGCATTTT.

This clonotype came up many times. Written as DNA, the CDR3 is TGCAGTGCTACTCTGAACTATAATTCACCCCTCCACTTT. Protein sequence: CSATLNYNSPLHF. The rearrangement uses TRBV20-1 and TRBJ1-6, with no clear D. The CDR3 has 13 residues. Germline CDR1 reads DFQATT; CDR2 reads SNEGSKA (reference sequence). Between the trimmed V and J ends, which lost 4 bases and 3 bases, there was a span of 7 bases.

This clonotype was detected many times. This rearrangement joins TRBV27 to TRBJ1-1; possibly TRBD1 for D (5 bases). From germline, CDR1 is MNHEY and CDR2 SMNVEV (reference sequence). V gave up 4 bases and J gave up 6 bases, with 18 bases separating them. The CDR3 loop spans 15 amino acids. The CDR3 coding sequence is TGTGCCAGCAGTTCGTTGACAGTACCGAGGGCTGAAGCTTTCTTT. Translation: CASSSLTVPRAEAFF.

This clonotype was observed many times. The chain combines TRBV29-1 with TRBJ1-2, with TRBD1 identical over 10 bases. J lost 4 bases, V lost 6 bases, and 11 bases had no gene match. The CDR3 runs to 15 residues. The germline V gene encodes CDR1 SQVTM and CDR2 ANQGSEA. DNA of the CDR3: TGCAGCGTATCACCGGGGACAGGGGTCTCCTATGGCTACACCTTC. Encoded protein: CSVSPGTGVSYGYTF. Full variable domain (remainder filled in from reference TRBV29-1 and TRBJ1-2): SAVISQKPSRDICQRGTSLTIQCQVDSQVTMMFWYRQQPGQSLTLIATANQGSEATYESGFVIDKFPISRPNLTFSTLTVSNMSPEDSSIYLCSVSPGTGVSYGYTFGSGTRLTVV.

For the CDR3, the DNA is TGTGCCTGGAGCCAGGGGGCGGGGAGTCAGCCCCAGCATTTT. Its translation: CAWSQGAGSQPQHF. The chain employs TRBV30 and TRBJ1-5, with 8 bases matching TRBD1. The CDR3 covers 14 residues. CDR1 is GTSNPN and CDR2 is SVGIG in the germline V gene (reference sequence). Trimming took 3 bases from V and 6 from J; bases not matched to a gene: 7.

This clonotype has at least ten counts. V gene TRBV7-2 combines with J gene TRBJ2-2; 8 bases map to TRBD2. This CDR3 contains 17 residues. Trimming took 0 bases from V and 1 from J; bases not matched to a gene: 4. The germline V gene encodes CDR1 SGHTA and CDR2 FQGNSA. In DNA, the CDR3 is TGTGCCAGCAGCTTAGCCTCGGCGGGGGGGAACACCGGGGAGCTGTTTTTT. It codes for CASSLASAGGNTGELFF.

The sample holds many counts of this clonotype. The DNA of the CDR3 is TGTGCCAGCAGTGGCCCGGCATACCAAGAGACCCAGTACTTC. The encoded protein is CASSGPAYQETQYF. This chain joins TRBV28 and TRBJ2-5; D call uncertain. Trimming removed 5 bases at V and 0 bases at J, with 10 bases between. The CDR3 covers 14 residues. The V gene's germline CDR1 is MDHEN and CDR2 SYDVKM.

The chain uses TRBV6-1 and TRBJ1-2; 10 bases fit TRBD1. J was trimmed by 6 bases and V by 5 bases; bases with no gene match: 9. Germline V lookup: CDR1 MNHNS, CDR2 SASEGT. CDR3 length equals 15 residues. In DNA, the CDR3 is TGTGCCAGCAGTCCAAGACAGGGGGCGGGAGATGGCTACACCTTC. This encodes CASSPRQGAGDGYTF.

Ten or more counts support this clonotype. The chain carries TRBV6-1 and TRBJ2-7; 10 bases match TRBD2. CDR1 and CDR2 (germline): MNHNS, SASEGT. The CDR3 consists of 15 residues. V shed 4 bases and J 6 bases; nucleotides not matched to a gene: 9. CDR3 DNA sequence: TGTGCCAGCAGTGCCTCTAGCGGGAGTAGGAGCGAGCAGTACTTC. Amino acids: CASSASSGSRSEQYF.

This clonotype was observed at least ten times. The chain is built from TRBV20-1 and TRBJ1-1; 7 positions match TRBD1. This CDR3 contains 15 residues. After removal of 6 bases from V and 9 bases from J, the junction contained 19 bases not matched to a gene. The V gene's germline CDR1 is DFQATT and CDR2 SNEGSKA (reference sequence). The CDR3 here is CSADPQGVGKRQAFF. The CDR3 bases are TGCAGTGCCGACCCCCAGGGGGTAGGCAAGAGACAAGCTTTCTTT.

This clonotype was seen repeatedly, ten times or more. The chain links TRBV7-6 to TRBJ2-7, with D maybe TRBD1 (5 bases). V lost 5 bases and J 3 bases, leaving 14 bases between the germline ends. The CDR3 consists of 14 residues. Germline-derived CDR1 and CDR2 are SGHVS and FNYEAQ. The CDR3 DNA sequence: TGTGCCAGCAGCCTTACAGGAGCTTACTACGAGCAGTACTTC. Protein product: CASSLTGAYYEQYF. Filled out from reference TRBV7-6 and TRBJ2-7, the complete variable domain reads GAGVSQSPRYKVTKRGQDVALRCDPISGHVSLYWYRQALGQGPEFLTYFNYEAQQDKSGLPNDRFSAERPEGSISTLTIQRTEQRDSAMYRCASSLTGAYYEQYFGPGTRLTVT.

This clonotype was recorded many times. This chain uses TRBV30 with TRBJ2-7, with D unclear. There are 12 residues in the CDR3. Germline assignment: CDR1 GTSNPN and CDR2 SVGIG (reference sequence). V dropped 5 bases and J dropped 2 bases, with 10 bases sitting between them. The DNA for the CDR3 is TGTGCCTGGGCCGCAGGTACCTACGAGCAGTACTTC. Its protein product is CAWAAGTYEQYF.

The chain's CDR3 is CASSSGTSVTGELFF. The DNA for the CDR3 is TGTGCCAGCAGTTCCGGGACTAGCGTTACCGGGGAGCTGTTTTTT. This chain connects TRBV6-2 or TRBV6-3 to TRBJ2-2; the match to TRBD2 covers 10 bases. Germline V gene lookup returns CDR1 MNHEY and CDR2 SVGEGT. V trimming: 4 bases; J trimming: 5 bases; junction bases outside the gene matches: 4. The CDR3 runs to 15 residues.

This clonotype was seen repeatedly, ten times or more. The J gene is TRBJ1-5, the V gene TRBV7-9, with D uncertain. Trimming stripped 0 bases from V and 4 bases from J, with 13 bases between. The CDR3 has 16 residues. Germline CDR1 reads SEHNR; CDR2 reads FQNEAQ (reference sequence). The CDR3 is CASSLAVVGRNQPQHF. The DNA for the CDR3 is TGTGCCAGCAGCTTAGCGGTTGTCGGGAGGAATCAGCCCCAGCATTTT.

The chain couples TRBV28 to TRBJ2-7; D not resolved. CDR3 length: 11 amino acids. Trimming left V 11 bases short and J 2 bases short, with 10 bases between. CDR1 is MDHEN and CDR2 is SYDVKM in the germline V gene. The CDR3 sequence: CACLGPYEQYF. As DNA, the CDR3 is TGTGCCTGCCTCGGGCCCTACGAGCAGTACTTC.

This clonotype was recorded at least ten times. The chain carries TRBV10-2 and TRBJ2-2, with 14 bases matching TRBD2. V dropped 6 bases and J dropped 6; count of bases not matched to a gene: 6. The CDR3 has 16 amino acids. Germline V gives CDR1 WSHSY, CDR2 SAAADI. CDR3 nucleotides: TGCGCCAGCAGGGGACTAGCGGGAGAAAAGGCCGGGGAGCTGTTTTTT. Residues: CASRGLAGEKAGELFF.

This clonotype was seen ten or more times. V usage is TRBV19 and J usage is TRBJ1-2; possible D gene TRBD1, 5 bases. Germline V gene sequence: CDR1 LNHDA, CDR2 SQIVND (reference sequence). V dropped 7 bases and J dropped 3 bases, with 15 bases sitting between them. CDR3 length equals 14 residues. Here the CDR3 DNA reads TGTGCCAGTACTTTACTTCCGGGGGACTATGGCTACACCTTC. Translating it yields CASTLLPGDYGYTF.

This clonotype occurred many times. The V and J genes are TRBV4-1 and TRBJ2-7, with 11 bases matching TRBD2. CDR3 length: 15 amino acids. J was trimmed by 4 bases and V by 5 bases; bases with no gene match: 7. The germline V gene encodes CDR1 MGHRA and CDR2 YSYEKL. This CDR3 reads CASSYRTSGPYEQYF. CDR3 DNA sequence: TGCGCCAGCAGCTACCGGACTAGCGGGCCGTACGAGCAGTACTTC.

The CDR3 here is CASSYLARQKETQYF. The CDR3, as DNA: TGTGCCAGCAGTTACTTGGCCAGGCAAAAAGAGACCCAGTACTTC. The chain uses TRBV6-5 and TRBJ2-5; D gene uncertain. Trimming shortened V by 1 base and J by 3 bases, and 12 bases separated the two germline ends. This CDR3 spans 15 amino acids. Germline CDR1 is MNHEY and CDR2 is SVGAGI.

This clonotype was detected only a few times. V is TRBV28 and J is TRBJ1-6; possibly TRBD1 for D (6 bases). V shed 3 bases and J shed 7 bases, with 10 bases lying between them. The germline CDR1 and CDR2 sequences are MDHEN and SYDVKM. The length of the CDR3 is 14 residues. The CDR3 DNA is TGTGCCAGCAGTTTCAGGGGAGGAAATTCACCCCTCCACTTT. It specifies CASSFRGGNSPLHF. The whole variable domain, remainder taken from reference TRBV28 and TRBJ1-6, is DVKVTQSSRYLVKRTGEKVFLECVQDMDHENMFWYRQDPGLGLRLIYFSYDVKMKEKGDIPEGYSVSREKKERFSLILESASTNQTSMYLCASSFRGGNSPLHFGNGTRLTVT.